One T cell receptor beta chain is described in this entry. This entry belongs to a study of T cell changes during pregnancy in multiple sclerosis. Produced via immunoSEQ multiplex PCR; TCRdb's table is partial and in-frame only. There are fewer than 90,000 clones in the sample; 85% to 95% occur only once, and around 1.7% lies in the top ten. The CDR3 has 17 residues. The V gene's germline CDR1 is MGHRA and CDR2 YSYEKL. With 2 bases clipped from V and 2 bases from J, the junction kept 10 bases outside the gene matches. This sequence was found in a female donor in good health, enrolled as a control in a pregnancy study. The sample here was peripheral blood, taken after pregnancy. The V call is TRBV4-1, the J call TRBJ2-7; 9 bases are shared with TRBD1. CDR3: CASSQTNRGPITYEQYF. The CDR3 DNA is TGCGCCAGCAGCCAAACAAACAGGGGGCCTATAACCTACGAGCAGTACTTC.